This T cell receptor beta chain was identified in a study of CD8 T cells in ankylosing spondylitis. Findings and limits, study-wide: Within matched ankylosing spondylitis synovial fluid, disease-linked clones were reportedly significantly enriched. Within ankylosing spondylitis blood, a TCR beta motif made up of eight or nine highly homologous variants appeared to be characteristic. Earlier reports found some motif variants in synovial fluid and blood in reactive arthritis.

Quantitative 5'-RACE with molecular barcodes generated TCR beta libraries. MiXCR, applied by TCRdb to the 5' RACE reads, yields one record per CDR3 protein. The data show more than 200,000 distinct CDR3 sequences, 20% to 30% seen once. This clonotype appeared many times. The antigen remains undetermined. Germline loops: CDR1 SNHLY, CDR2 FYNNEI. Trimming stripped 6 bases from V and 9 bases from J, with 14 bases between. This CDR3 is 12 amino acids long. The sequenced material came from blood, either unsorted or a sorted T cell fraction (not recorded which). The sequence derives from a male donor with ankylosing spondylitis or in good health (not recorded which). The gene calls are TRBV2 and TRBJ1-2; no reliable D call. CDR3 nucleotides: TGTGCCAGCAGGGGAGTGCAAGGCCGCTACACCTTC. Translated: CASRGVQGRYTF.